A single sample gave rise to the 10 T cell receptor beta chains below, sequenced in a study of technical replicates of blood from a few donors. Produced via immunoSEQ multiplex PCR; TCRdb's table is partial and in-frame only. The table lists about 88,000 clones, about 93% of them singletons. Sequencing was done on a sample of T cells isolated from PBMCs. These receptors all come from a human donor in good health.

This sequence joins TRBV27 and TRBJ2-6; D is perhaps TRBD1 (5 bases). CDR1 and CDR2 from the germline V gene are MNHEY and SMNVEV (reference sequence). The CDR3 extends over 15 amino acids. The V end lost 5 bases, the J end lost 2 bases, and 10 bases lay between the germline ends. CDR3 in DNA: TGTGCCAGCAGTAAGGACAAAGCTGGGGCCAACGTCCTGACTTTC. Translated: CASSKDKAGANVLTF.

The chain has TRBV15 and TRBJ1-2; TRBD1 matches 9 bases. Germline trimming cut 1 base from V and 4 bases from J; bases unmatched to any gene: 4. This CDR3 comprises 15 residues. Germline lookup yields CDR1 LNHNV and CDR2 YYDKDF (reference sequence). The CDR3 DNA sequence: TGTGCCACCAGCAGAGGGACAGGGGTCGCCTATGGCTACACCTTC. This gives the protein CATSRGTGVAYGYTF.

The rearrangement uses TRBV5-6 and TRBJ1-5; D may be TRBD1 (6 bases). This CDR3 spans 13 amino acids. V was shortened by 4 bases and J by 4 bases, with 9 bases between the two germline ends. Germline V gene lookup returns CDR1 SGHDT and CDR2 YYEEEE. The CDR3 loop is CASSVTGNQPQHF. The DNA of the CDR3 is TGTGCCAGCAGCGTCACAGGGAATCAGCCCCAGCATTTT.

The chain links TRBV19 to TRBJ2-1; 8 bases are a match to TRBD2. The CDR3 extends over 15 amino acids. V lost 1 base, J lost 8 bases, and 7 bases stayed unmatched. CDR1 is LNHDA and CDR2 is SQIVND in the germline V gene (reference sequence). As DNA, the CDR3 is TGTGCCAGTAGTATAGCCGGGAGGGCCTTGTATGAGCAGTTCTTC. Translating gives CASSIAGRALYEQFF.

This clone has only a few counts. V gene TRBV6-5 combines with J gene TRBJ2-7; TRBD2 is a possible D gene (5 bases). Trimming shortened V by 6 bases and J by 0 bases, and 9 bases separated the two germline ends. The CDR3 loop spans 13 amino acids. Germline V gives CDR1 MNHEY, CDR2 SVGAGI. CDR3 loop: CASSPGFSYEQYF. CDR3 nucleotides: TGTGCCAGCAGCCCGGGGTTCTCCTACGAGCAGTACTTC.

V is TRBV21-1 and J is TRBJ2-1; TRBD2 was called by the table and not checked on the DNA. TRBV21-1 has pseudogene status. The CDR3 spans 16 residues. CDR3 DNA: TGTGCCAGCAGCAAAGTCGTTGCGGGAGGACGGAATGAGCAGTTCTTC. Translating it yields CASSKVVAGGRNEQFF.

V and J are TRBV10-3 and TRBJ2-5; TRBD2 matches 9 bases. This CDR3 has 13 residues. Losses at the gene ends were 10 bases for V and 5 bases for J; bases not matched to a gene: 8. CDR1 and CDR2 from the germline V gene are ENHRY and SYGVKD. Written as DNA, the CDR3 is TGTGCCAGCAAGCGGGAGGCTGAGGAGACCCAGTACTTC. Its protein product is CASKREAEETQYF.

This clone was observed once. This chain connects TRBV28 to TRBJ2-7, with 11 nucleotides matching TRBD1. The CDR3 covers 16 residues. The germline V gene encodes CDR1 MDHEN and CDR2 SYDVKM. J lost 3 bases, V lost 5 bases, and 9 bases had no gene match. Written as DNA, the CDR3 is TGTGCCAGCAGTCCTACGGGACAGGGGGGAGACTACGAGCAGTACTTC. Protein product: CASSPTGQGGDYEQYF.

This sequence joins TRBV5-1 and TRBJ2-3, with no clear D. V dropped 0 bases and J dropped 0 bases, with 11 bases sitting between them. This CDR3 region has 16 residues. Germline V CDR1 and CDR2: SGHRS, YFSETQ. The CDR3 reads CASSLGGDPSTDTQYF. CDR3 nucleotides: TGCGCCAGCAGCTTGGGTGGAGACCCTAGCACAGATACGCAGTATTTT.

V usage is TRBV7-2 and J usage is TRBJ2-7; weak D call: TRBD1 (5 bases). The V end lost 2 bases, the J end lost 6 bases, and 17 bases lay between the germline ends. In germline, CDR1 is SGHTA, CDR2 FQGNSA. This CDR3 has 15 residues. The CDR3 sequence is CASSLQGLVIGEQYF. CDR3 nucleotide sequence: TGTGCCAGCAGCTTACAGGGCTTGGTCATCGGCGAGCAGTACTTC.